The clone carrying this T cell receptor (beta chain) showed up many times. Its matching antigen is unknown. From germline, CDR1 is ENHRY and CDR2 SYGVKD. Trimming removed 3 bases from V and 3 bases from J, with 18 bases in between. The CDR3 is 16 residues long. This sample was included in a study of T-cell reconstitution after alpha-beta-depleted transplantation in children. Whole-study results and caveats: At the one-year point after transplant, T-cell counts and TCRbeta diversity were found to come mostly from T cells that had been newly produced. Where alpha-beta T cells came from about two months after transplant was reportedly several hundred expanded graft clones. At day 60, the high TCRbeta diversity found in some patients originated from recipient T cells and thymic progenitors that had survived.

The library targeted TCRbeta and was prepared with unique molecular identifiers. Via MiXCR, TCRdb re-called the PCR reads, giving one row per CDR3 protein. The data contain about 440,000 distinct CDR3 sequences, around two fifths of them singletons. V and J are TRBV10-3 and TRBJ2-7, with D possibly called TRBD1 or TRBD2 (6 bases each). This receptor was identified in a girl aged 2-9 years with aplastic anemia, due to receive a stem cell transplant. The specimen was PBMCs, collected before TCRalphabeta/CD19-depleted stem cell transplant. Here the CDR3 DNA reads TGTGCCATCAGTGAAAGGTTGGAGGGACAAATCTACGAGCAGTACTTC. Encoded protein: CAISERLEGQIYEQYF.